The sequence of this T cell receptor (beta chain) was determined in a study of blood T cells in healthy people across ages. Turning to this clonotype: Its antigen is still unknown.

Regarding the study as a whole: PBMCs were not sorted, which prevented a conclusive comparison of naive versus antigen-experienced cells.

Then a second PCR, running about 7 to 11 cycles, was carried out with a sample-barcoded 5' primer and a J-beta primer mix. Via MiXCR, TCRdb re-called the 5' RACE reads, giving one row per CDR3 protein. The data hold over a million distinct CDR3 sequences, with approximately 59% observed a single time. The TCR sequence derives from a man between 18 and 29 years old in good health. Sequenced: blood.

The CDR3 coding sequence is TGCAGCGTGAGAGGGGGCTCCCCTTCCTACGAGCAGTACTTC. This encodes CSVRGGSPSYEQYF. The rearrangement joins TRBV29-1 to TRBJ2-7; TRBD1 matches 7 bases. Germline-derived CDR1 and CDR2 are SQVTM and ANQGSEA. CDR3 size: 14 residues. The V and J ends lost 6 bases and 1 base, in that order; junction bases with no gene match: 9.